This T cell receptor beta chain originates from a study of CD8+CD57+ T cells in acquired aplastic anemia. The TCR beta profiling, which covered VDJ combination and CDR3 sequence, was carried out using genomic DNA as the template. Each CDR3 protein is one row after TCRdb ran MiXCR on the reads. The data show 170,000 or so distinct CDR3 sequences, 63% seen once. This clonotype has more than one count but fewer than ten. In patients chosen for sequencing, flow cytometry had shown CD8+CD57+ cell expansion. V lost 2 bases to trimming and J lost 1 base, with 4 bases between them. This CDR3 is 13 amino acids long. From germline, CDR1 is KGHDR and CDR2 SFDVKD.

The sequence was collected from a human donor with aplastic anemia. The sequencing sample was made of sorted CD4+, CD8+, or CD8+CD57+ T cells (not recorded which) from PBMCs. This rearrangement joins TRBV24-1 to TRBJ2-5; no firm D call. The CDR3 spells CATSDSGQETQYF. The CDR3, as DNA: TGTGCCACCAGTGATTCCGGCCAAGAGACCCAGTACTTC.